The 2 T cell receptor beta chains below all came from one sample that was sequenced in a study of shared clonotypes between healthy human individuals. Repertoires were generated with immunoSEQ multiplex PCR, while TCRdb's copy carries only in-frame clones and drops some. The data hold roughly 1 million clones, with around 75% observed a single time. Sequencing input: memory CD4+ T cells sorted from blood. Subset in this sample: CD45RA-negative fraction. These receptor sequences come from a young man in good health.

This clone appeared many times. The chain carries TRBV20-1 and TRBJ2-3; no clear D. This CDR3 comprises 11 residues. Germline V gene data show CDR1 as DFQATT and CDR2 as SNEGSKA (reference sequence). The ends were cut back, 5 bases at V and 8 bases at J, with 11 bases in the middle. The CDR3 region has the DNA TGCAGTGCTCGGCTCGAGGCTACGCAGTATTTT. Its translation is CSARLEATQYF.

CDR3 DNA: TGTGCCAGCCTCTCCAGGGGGTCCTATGGCTACACCTTC. Translated: CASLSRGSYGYTF. The genes are TRBV2 and TRBJ1-2; 7 nucleotides line up with TRBD1. Germline CDR1 reads SNHLY; CDR2 reads FYNNEI. Trimming at V came to 8 bases and at J to 4 bases, leaving 7 bases not matched to a gene. The CDR3 totals 13 residues.